This record covers a single TCR beta chain. This sample was taken from a study of cytomegalovirus exposure and HLA in healthy donors. Germline-derived CDR1 and CDR2 are MDHEN and SYDVKM. This CDR3 contains 14 residues. J gave up 3 bases and V 5 bases, and 5 bases lay outside the gene matches. The PCR had 60 Vbeta and 13 Jbeta primers. Sequencing was performed with immunoSEQ multiplex PCR; in TCRdb, only in-frame clones are kept and a portion is missing. The sample lists over 150,000 clones; around 80% were seen once. Sequencing was performed on PBMCs. The receptor was derived from a man aged 35 to 55 in good health and CMV-seronegative. The rearrangement links TRBV28 to TRBJ1-1; 8 bases are a match to TRBD1. CDR3 coding DNA: TGTGCCAGCAGTCCCCGACAGGGGTACACTGAAGCTTTCTTT. Protein sequence: CASSPRQGYTEAFF.